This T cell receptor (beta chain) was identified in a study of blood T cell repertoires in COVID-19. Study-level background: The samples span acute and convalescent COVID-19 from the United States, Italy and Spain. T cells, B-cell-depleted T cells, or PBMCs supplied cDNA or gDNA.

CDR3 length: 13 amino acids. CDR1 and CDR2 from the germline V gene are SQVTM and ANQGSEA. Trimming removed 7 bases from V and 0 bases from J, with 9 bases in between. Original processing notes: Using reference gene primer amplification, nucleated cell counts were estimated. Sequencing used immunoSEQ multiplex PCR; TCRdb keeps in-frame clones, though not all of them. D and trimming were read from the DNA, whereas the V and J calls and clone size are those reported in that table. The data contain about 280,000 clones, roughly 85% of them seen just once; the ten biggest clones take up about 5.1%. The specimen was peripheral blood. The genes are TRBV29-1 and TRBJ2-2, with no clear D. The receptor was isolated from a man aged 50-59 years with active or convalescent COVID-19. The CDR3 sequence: CSAVGPNTGELFF. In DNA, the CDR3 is TGCAGCGCGGTTGGGCCGAACACCGGGGAGCTGTTTTTT.